These 14 T cell receptor beta chains were sequenced from one sample in a study of blood T cells in healthy people across ages. Sample-barcoded 5' priming and a J-beta primer mix drove a second PCR of 7 to 11 cycles. TCRdb recomputed calls from the 5' RACE reads with MiXCR, one row per CDR3 protein. The sample has under 800,000 distinct CDR3 sequences; 43% are singletons. Material for sequencing was blood. The receptors stem from a woman aged 60-75 years in good health.

The V call is TRBV6-5, the J call TRBJ2-5; the D gene could be TRBD1 or TRBD2 (5 bases each). The tail of the sequence fits TRBJ2-7 better, so the J call may be wrong. Germline lookup yields CDR1 MNHEY and CDR2 SVGAGI. CDR3 size: 15 residues. CDR3 loop: CASSYSGTLGYEQYF. The CDR3 bases are TGTGCCAGCAGTTACTCGGGGACCCTCGGGTACGAGCAGTACTTC.

The chain uses TRBV6-5 and TRBJ2-3; a weak D match, TRBD2 (6 bases). Germline V gives CDR1 MNHEY, CDR2 SVGAGI. The V end lost 1 base, the J end lost 0 bases, and 11 bases lay between the germline ends. CDR3 size: 16 residues. The CDR3 nucleotides are TGTGCCAGCAGTTACTACGGGGGAGCTAGCACAGATACGCAGTATTTT. It translates to CASSYYGGASTDTQYF.

This clonotype occurred a few times. This chain links TRBV20-1 with TRBJ2-3; 13 positions agree with TRBD2. Germline V CDR1 and CDR2: DFQATT, SNEGSKA (reference sequence). The ends lost 4 bases at V and 8 bases at J; junction bases unmatched: 12. The CDR3 totals 16 residues. CDR3 amino acids: CSATKGTSGIEGTQYF. CDR3 bases: TGCAGTGCTACAAAAGGGACTAGCGGGATCGAGGGTACGCAGTATTTT.

The chain is built from TRBV3-1 and TRBJ2-5; 8 positions agree with TRBD2. V was pared by 6 bases and J by 4 bases, with 7 bases of the junction left unmatched. CDR1 is LGHDT, CDR2 YNNKEL, per germline (reference sequence). The CDR3 is 14 residues long. CDR3 DNA: TGTGCCAGCAGTCTTCGAGCGGGAGTAGAGACCCAGTACTTC. Translation gives CASSLRAGVETQYF.

This chain joins TRBV11-2 and TRBJ1-4; perhaps TRBD1 as D (5 bases). In germline, CDR1 is SGHAT, CDR2 FQNNGV. Trimming stripped 4 bases from V and 12 bases from J, with 15 bases between. The CDR3 extends over 13 amino acids. In DNA form, the CDR3 reads TGTGCCAGCAGCTATTGGGGCTCCGAAGAACTGTTTTTT. Protein sequence: CASSYWGSEELFF.

In this sample, this clonotype turned up a few times. The rearrangement uses TRBV18 and TRBJ2-7; 9 bases agree with TRBD1. The CDR3 is 14 amino acids. The junction had 6 bases not matched to a gene; V was cut back by 2 bases and J by 7 bases. CDR1 and CDR2 from the germline V gene are KGHSH and LQKENI. Here the CDR3 DNA reads TGTGCCAGCTCACCAGGACAGGGGTTGGGGGAGCAGTACTTC. Translating it yields CASSPGQGLGEQYF.

The J gene is TRBJ1-2, the V gene TRBV7-2; 7 bases are shared with TRBD1. With V trimmed by 2 bases and J by 0 bases, 9 bases remained unmatched. Germline loops: CDR1 SGHTA, CDR2 FQGNSA. The CDR3 extends over 17 amino acids. CDR3 DNA sequence: TGTGCCAGCAGCTTATCGGGACAGTCTCAATCTAACTATGGCTACACCTTC. This encodes CASSLSGQSQSNYGYTF.

This clonotype was counted at least ten times. This chain uses TRBV7-9 with TRBJ1-1; D is possibly TRBD1 (5 bases). The V gene's germline CDR1 is SEHNR and CDR2 FQNEAQ (reference sequence). The CDR3 is made up of 13 amino acids. Trimming took off 5 bases at V and 4 bases at J, with 11 bases between the two ends. For the CDR3, the DNA is TGTGCCAGCAGCCCCCAGGGAGGCACTGAAGCTTTCTTT. Its translation: CASSPQGGTEAFF.

As regards this clonotype: A single base separates this from a much larger clone, so it may be a read error. CDR3 coding DNA: TGTGCCAGCAGCTTTAATAGCGTAGAGACCCAGTTCTTC. It translates to CASSFNSVETQFF. The rearrangement joins TRBV7-6 to TRBJ2-5; D might be TRBD2 (5 bases). The J call is doubtful: the DNA matches TRBJ2-1 better. The CDR3 sequence is 13 residues long. Germline loops: CDR1 SGHVS, CDR2 FNYEAQ.

The chain carries TRBV6-2 or TRBV6-3 and TRBJ2-1, with 11 bases fitting TRBD2. Germline trimming cut 7 bases from V and 5 bases from J; bases unmatched to any gene: 7. Germline values: CDR1 MNHEY, CDR2 SVGEGT. The CDR3 extends over 15 amino acids. CDR3 DNA: TGTGCCAGCAAACCAACTAGCGGGAGTAACAATGAGCAGTTCTTC. This gives the protein CASKPTSGSNNEQFF.

The chain has TRBV20-1 and TRBJ2-5, with 8 bases fitting TRBD2. The CDR3 loop spans 18 amino acids. V gave up 1 base and J gave up 5 bases; unmatched junction bases: 18. The germline V gene has CDR1 DFQATT and CDR2 SNEGSKA (reference sequence). The CDR3 here is CSARVGGGVAGRTETQYF. CDR3 in DNA: TGCAGTGCTAGAGTGGGAGGTGGTGTAGCGGGGCGTACCGAGACCCAGTACTTC.

This rearrangement joins TRBV20-1 to TRBJ2-5; D uncertain. The J call may be mistaken, given a closer DNA end match to TRBJ2-7. This CDR3 is built from 11 residues. The V gene's germline CDR1 is DFQATT and CDR2 SNEGSKA (reference sequence). The CDR3, as DNA: TGCAGTGCTAGAGGCATCTGCGAGCAGTACTTC. This sequence encodes CSARGICEQYF.

This clonotype was recorded a few times. V and J are TRBV10-3 and TRBJ1-4; D uncertain. The CDR3 covers 18 residues. Trimming took off 0 bases at V and 0 bases at J, with 14 bases between the two ends. Per germline, CDR1 ENHRY and CDR2 SYGVKD. DNA of the CDR3: TGTGCCATCAGTGAGTCCCCGATAGGTGGAACAACTAATGAAAAACTGTTTTTT. Translation: CAISESPIGGTTNEKLFF.

V gene TRBV5-1 combines with J gene TRBJ1-1; the D is unclear. Trimming took 4 bases from V and 2 from J, leaving 18 bases between them. Germline V gene lookup returns CDR1 SGHRS and CDR2 YFSETQ. CDR3 length: 16 amino acids. The CDR3 region is CASSPLTVQLNTEAFF. The CDR3 bases are TGCGCCAGCAGCCCTCTAACAGTGCAACTAAACACTGAAGCTTTCTTT.